This T cell receptor beta chain was identified during a study of cytomegalovirus exposure and HLA in healthy donors (dated by TCRdb to between 2016 and 2019). Regarding the research as a whole: In an earlier analysis of 450 to 750 of the donors, under 300 Gb of sequence data and just under 120 million unique TCR beta sequences from about 179 million T cells were reported. An early release covering about 600 HLA-typed donors comprised 300 to 350 gigabases of sequencing data and tens of millions of unique TCR sequences. The genetic ancestry cluster associated with self-reported Caucasian donors included around 76% of the 300 to 400 genotyped donors. The study aimed to test whether cataloging public T cell receptors could reveal signatures of past pathogen exposure. The study used immunosequencing to profile the T cell repertoires of some 600 subjects and linked those repertoires to cytomegalovirus serostatus. In addition to the first cohort of roughly 670 subjects, a separate validation cohort of 120 different subjects was used. To predict cytomegalovirus infection status, the study combined high-throughput TCR immunosequencing, statistical association of individual TCRs with disease status, and machine learning. In a later analysis, previously published TCR beta repertoires from about 670 donors were re-analyzed and high-resolution HLA genotyping was added so that TCR occurrence patterns could be studied. The later analysis used no new phenotypic data to find candidate immune exposures, relying instead on TCR beta sequences and their occurrence across donors. To decide whether each TCR beta V gene segment behaved as functional or pseudogenic, an earlier analysis of fewer than 750 of the donors relied on high-throughput TCR beta sequencing. Alongside the repertoire data, information on donor age, sex, ethnicity and CMV serostatus was compiled. A later genetic analysis used genome-wide SNP genotypes for about three fifths of the roughly 700 donors, treating that subset as a discovery cohort. All discovery cohort repertoires had been generated using a single sequencing platform. Both class I and class II loci were covered by HLA typing, at four-digit resolution. Typing coverage varied by locus: roughly 620-640 donors for A, B, C, DRB1 and DQB1; more than 500 for DQA1; nearly 610 for DPA1; 450 to 480 for DPB1. About five DR-DQ haplotypes were handled as single units for association and clustering because linkage in the cohort was strong. Among about 400 genotyped donors of the cohort, an average of approximately 220,000 unique TCR beta nucleotide sequences was sequenced per donor, of which roughly 17% were non-productive.

The paper as a whole reports these results and caveats: Most TCR sequences were observed very rarely across donors, whereas some public TCRs were present in many individuals. A later analysis associated approximately 17,000 TCR beta sequences with specific HLA alleles at a false discovery rate of 0.05. Cytomegalovirus status was reported to be diagnosed by the classifier with high specificity and sensitivity in both the original and validation cohorts. A later analysis found that most CMV-associated TCR beta chains appeared HLA-restricted, with HLA associations seemingly driven largely by CMV exposure. About 17 rarely observed V segments, including chromosome 9 orphons, were excluded from the earlier analysis of about 610 of the donors because counts were too low. In a later analysis, TCR association rates were found to vary across HLA loci, with the most associated TCRs seen for DRB1 alleles and the fewest for HLA-C alleles. Because HLA typing was unavailable for some donors at each locus, only the typed subset was used in association tests. A later analysis found that HLA-associated TCR beta chains were more clonally expanded and had lower generation probabilities than equally common non-associated chains. The only immune exposure information available for the cohort was CMV serostatus. A later genetic analysis reported fewer N-insertions in productive TCRs among donors in an Asian-associated ancestry cluster than the roughly 700-donor mean. Correlated functional status among segregating V segments might be attributable to linkage disequilibrium, but an unknown experimental factor could not be ruled out. Strong co-occurrence of HLA alleles, especially DR and DQ, made assigning TCR associations to individual alleles difficult. Several of the top co-occurrence clusters appeared to be linked to parvovirus B19, influenza, CMV and Epstein-Barr virus, according to a later analysis. A few of the identified cytomegalovirus-associated TCR beta chains were confirmed in vitro to be specific for cytomegalovirus antigens. V-gene and J-gene trimming of TCR beta chains was associated with a missense DCLRE1C variant in a later genetic analysis, and the association was replicated in an independent cohort. According to the authors, the approach could potentially be generalized to other disease states and immunological phenotypes. A further reported finding was that TCR beta sequences accurately predicted the HLA-A and HLA-B alleles for most subjects in the first cohort. In this cohort, only TCR beta chains were sequenced, and detectable features were limited by the absence of alpha or paired-chain data. In the study, some 160 TCR beta chains were listed as associated with cytomegalovirus. Some IMGT-functional V segments, including TRBV6-2 and TRBV6-3, could not be told apart with the 87-base-pair reads, so those segments were excluded. In an earlier analysis of more than 500 of the donors, most TCR beta V segments appeared in productive rearrangements about 87% or about 30% of the time, broadly matching IMGT annotations. A cluster of highly shared sequence variants was judged likely to represent a technical artifact of the sequencing pipeline. Sequencing depth was assumed to be roughly uniform across donors in the presence/absence analyses, though that assumption may not hold.

The germline V gene supplies CDR1 SGHTA and CDR2 FQGNSA. Counted from cysteine to phenylalanine, this CDR3 has 14 amino acids. Only the CDR3 DNA stays, 42 bases, in frame from base 1. At the junction V is shortened by 3 bases and J by 7 bases; bases outside the gene matches: 5. The cohort consisted of some 730 healthy bone marrow donors. Cohort members were all nominally healthy when sampled, although unrecorded immune exposures were likely present. The donor was CMV seropositive and was included in the group of 250 to 300 seropositive cohort members. Each donor provided a peripheral blood sample, and peripheral blood mononuclear cells were used for TCR beta sequencing. Genomic DNA was extracted from the blood cell samples with the Qiagen DNeasy Blood Extraction Kit. The library was obtained by the immunoSEQ multiplex PCR assay. A mixture of 60 forward primers for TCR Vbeta segments and 13 reverse primers for TCR Jbeta segments was used in the multiplex PCR. The CDR3 region of rearranged TCR beta genes was amplified from genomic DNA by a multiplex PCR assay. The Illumina HiSeq System was used to sequence the amplified TCR beta libraries as 87-base-pair reads. Processing in the source paper ran as follows. A later analysis counted tens of millions of unique TCR beta chains across the 550 to 700 repertoires, and 10 million to 12 million of these chains were shared by at least two donors. To remove PCR and sequencing errors, raw reads were error-corrected and collapsed into unique sequences using a nearest-neighbor algorithm that merged closely related sequences. CDR3 sequences were aligned to IMGT reference sequences to assign V, D and J gene segments. For a sequence to be retained, a match of at least six nucleotides to both a V gene segment and a J gene segment was required. A rearrangement was called productive if the CDR3 had no stop codons and remained in frame with V and J, and every other rearrangement was called non-productive. CDR3 was defined according to IMGT convention as the region running from the second conserved V-encoded cysteine to the conserved J-encoded phenylalanine. The earlier analysis of some 580 of the donors excluded any sequence lacking an unambiguous match to a single V gene segment. An earlier analysis of several hundred of the donors classified V segments as functional when productive rearrangements were above 56.7% and as segregating when the standard deviation between donors was above 5%. A statistical classification framework was built to diagnose cytomegalovirus status from the catalog of TCR beta chain sequences. A later analysis assigned V and J genes by comparing TCR nucleotide sequences with IMGT/GENE-DB human TR gene sequences. A later analysis assigned CDR3 sequences and most-parsimonious VDJ recombination scenarios with the TCRdist pipeline. In a later analysis, every TCR beta chain was defined by the combination of its CDR3 amino acid sequence and its V-gene family, and reads without a unique V-gene family were dropped. As a way to deal with suspected cross-contamination and a sequencing artifact, a later analysis dropped nearly 600 nucleotide sequences that were highly shared and had low generation probability. In a later analysis, a clonal expansion index was calculated for each public chain from normalized within-repertoire ranks of inferred template counts. In a later analysis, generation probabilities were computed with a VDJ recombination model fitted to out-of-frame rearrangements, and the resulting probabilities were checked against IGoR. In a later analysis, TCR-TCR, TCR-HLA and TCR-CMV co-occurrence was scored with hypergeometric tests, and a repertoire-size bias correction was applied to TCR pairs. False discovery rates were estimated in a later analysis by permuting HLA or CMV assignments 20 times. In a later analysis, co-occurring TCRs were grouped with DBSCAN, and TCRdist sequence similarity was added when clustering was performed within HLA-allele-positive subsets. Repertoires with fewer than 30,000 or more than 120,000 public chains, plus five repertoires with anomalous nucleotide sharing, were excluded from co-occurrence clustering. TCRdb obtained this table from immuneACCESS and retained in-frame rearrangements with V and J assigned. These tables miss some clones; where compared with another copy, unresolved V genes account for less than half of the shortfall, and the remainder is unexplained. Clonal size and the V and J genes are those of that table, whereas D and trimming came from the DNA. The sample table contains some 120,000 clones; only one count was recorded for roughly 80% of them. The ten largest clones capture about 8.9% of the sample.

This clone turned up a few times. The antigen it recognizes is unknown. Base qualities are not provided; no much larger clone lies one nucleotide away. The chain links TRBV7-2 with TRBJ2-7, and TRBD2 aligns with 11 junction nucleotides. The receptor was isolated from a man younger than 40 in good health and CMV-seropositive. The sequencing sample was made of PBMCs. The CDR3 in this case is CASSLLAGGREQYF. Read as DNA, the sequence is TGTGCCAGCAGCTTGTTAGCGGGGGGGCGAGAGCAGTACTTC.